The clone carrying this T cell receptor beta chain has just one count. Its matching antigen is unknown. Trimming cost V 0 bases and J 3 bases; bases outside gene matches: 6. The CDR3 spans 18 residues. Germline CDR1 MGHRA, CDR2 YSYEKL. The data stem from a study of T cells after posttransplantation cyclophosphamide. Whole-study results and caveats: Donor CD8+ memory clones often dominated recipient blood repertoires at later times. After PTCy, TRB diversity resembled that of CNI/methotrexate controls. TRB overlap between skin or GI tissue T cells and blood was limited.

Busulfan-fludarabine conditioning, marrow transplant, and cyclophosphamide on days +3 and +4 were administered. Method: immunoSEQ multiplex PCR; TCRdb's copy keeps in-frame clones and lacks some. The sample lists under 20,000 clones; under 80% were seen once. The source of this sequence is a male patient in his 30s who received an allogeneic stem cell transplant from a related donor, was CMV-positive, and had acute GVHD only. The graft donor may have given rise to some T cells. This chain uses TRBV4-1 with TRBJ2-2; 11 bases line up with TRBD2. The starting material was PBMCs, obtained after an allogeneic stem cell transplant with post-transplant cyclophosphamide. CDR3 sequence reads: CASSQEPGLAGDTGELFF. For the CDR3, the DNA is TGCGCCAGCAGCCAAGAGCCAGGACTAGCGGGTGACACCGGGGAGCTGTTTTTT.